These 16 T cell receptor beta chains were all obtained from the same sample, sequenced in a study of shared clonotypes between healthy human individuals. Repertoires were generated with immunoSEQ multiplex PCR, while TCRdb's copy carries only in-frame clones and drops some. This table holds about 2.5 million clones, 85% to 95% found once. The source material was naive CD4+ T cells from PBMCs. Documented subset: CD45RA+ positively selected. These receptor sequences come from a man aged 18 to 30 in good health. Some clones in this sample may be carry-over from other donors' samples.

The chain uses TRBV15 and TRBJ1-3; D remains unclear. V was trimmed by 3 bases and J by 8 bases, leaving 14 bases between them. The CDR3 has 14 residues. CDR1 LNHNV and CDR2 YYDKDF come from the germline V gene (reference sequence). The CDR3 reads CATSSPRAGDTIYF. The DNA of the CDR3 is TGTGCCACCAGCAGTCCCCGGGCCGGGGACACCATATATTTT.

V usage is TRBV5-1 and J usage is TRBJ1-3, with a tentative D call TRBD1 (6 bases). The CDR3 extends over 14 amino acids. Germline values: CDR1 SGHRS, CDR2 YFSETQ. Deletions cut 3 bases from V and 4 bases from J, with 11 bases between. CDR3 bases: TGCGCCAGCAGCTCAGGGGCGGCCGGAAACACCATATATTTT. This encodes CASSSGAAGNTIYF.

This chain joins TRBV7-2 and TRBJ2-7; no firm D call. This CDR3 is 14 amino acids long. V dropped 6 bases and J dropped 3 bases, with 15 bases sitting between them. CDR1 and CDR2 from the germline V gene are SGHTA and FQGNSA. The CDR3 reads CASSKVGGDYEQYF. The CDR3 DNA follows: TGTGCCAGCAGTAAAGTTGGTGGGGACTACGAGCAGTACTTC.

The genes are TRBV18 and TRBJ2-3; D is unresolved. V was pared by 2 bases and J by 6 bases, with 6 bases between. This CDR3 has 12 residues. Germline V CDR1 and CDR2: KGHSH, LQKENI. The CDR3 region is CASSPDLDTQYF. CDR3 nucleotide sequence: TGTGCCAGCTCACCAGACCTGGATACGCAGTATTTT.

The CDR3 is CATSREIAGVTPFEQFF. CDR3 DNA: TGTGCCACCAGCAGAGAAATAGCGGGAGTTACTCCCTTCGAGCAGTTCTTC. The rearrangement joins TRBV15 to TRBJ2-1; 9 nucleotides agree with TRBD2. From germline, CDR1 is LNHNV and CDR2 YYDKDF (reference sequence). Trimming at V came to 0 bases and at J to 10 bases, leaving 13 bases not matched to a gene. CDR3 length equals 17 residues.

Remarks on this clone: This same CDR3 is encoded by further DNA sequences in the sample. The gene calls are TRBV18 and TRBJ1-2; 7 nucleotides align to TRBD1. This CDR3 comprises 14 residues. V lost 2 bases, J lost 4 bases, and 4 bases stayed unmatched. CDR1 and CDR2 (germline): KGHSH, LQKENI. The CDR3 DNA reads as TGTGCCAGCTCACCAGGCAGGGGGGGCTATGGCTACACCTTC. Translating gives CASSPGRGGYGYTF.

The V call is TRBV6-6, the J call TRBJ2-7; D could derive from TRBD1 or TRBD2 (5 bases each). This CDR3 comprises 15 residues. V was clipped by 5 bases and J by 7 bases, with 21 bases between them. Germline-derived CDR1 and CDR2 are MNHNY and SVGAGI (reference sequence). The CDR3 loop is CASSPTGPSLGEQYF. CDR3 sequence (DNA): TGTGCCAGCAGTCCAACGGGACCCTCCCTGGGGGAGCAGTACTTC.

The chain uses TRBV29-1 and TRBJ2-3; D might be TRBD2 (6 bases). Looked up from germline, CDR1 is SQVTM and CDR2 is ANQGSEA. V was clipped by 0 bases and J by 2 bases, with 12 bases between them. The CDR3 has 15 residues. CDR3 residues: CSVEDGLNYTDTQYF. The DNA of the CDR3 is TGCAGCGTTGAAGACGGACTAAATTACACAGATACGCAGTATTTT.

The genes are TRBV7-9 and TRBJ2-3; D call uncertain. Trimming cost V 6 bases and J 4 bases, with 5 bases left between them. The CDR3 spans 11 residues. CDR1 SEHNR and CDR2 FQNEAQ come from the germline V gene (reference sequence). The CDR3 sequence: CASSASDTQYF. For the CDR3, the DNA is TGTGCCAGCAGTGCTTCAGATACGCAGTATTTT.

This CDR3 is CASSIVRSLMNTEAFF. In DNA form, the CDR3 reads TGTGCCAGCAGCATTGTGCGGTCCCTCATGAACACTGAAGCTTTCTTT. V is TRBV13 and J is TRBJ1-1; unclear D gene. V was shortened by 5 bases and J by 0 bases, with 16 bases between the two germline ends. The CDR3 loop spans 16 amino acids. Looked up from germline, CDR1 is PRHDT and CDR2 is FYEKMQ (reference sequence). Supplemented by reference TRBV13 and TRBJ1-1, the full variable domain reads AAGVIQSPRHLIKEKRETATLKCYPIPRHDTVYWYQQGPGQDPQFLISFYEKMQSDKGSIPDRFSAQQFSDYHSELNMSSLELGDSALYFCASSIVRSLMNTEAFFGQGTRLTVV.

Written as DNA, the CDR3 is TGTGCCAGCAGCCCCGGAGGAAGCATTCAGTACTTC. It specifies CASSPGGSIQYF. This chain connects TRBV9 to TRBJ2-4; the D gene is possibly TRBD2 (5 bases). The CDR3 sequence is 12 residues long. Germline-derived CDR1 and CDR2 are SGDLS and YYNGEE. V was shortened by 4 bases and J by 9 bases, with 11 bases between the two germline ends.

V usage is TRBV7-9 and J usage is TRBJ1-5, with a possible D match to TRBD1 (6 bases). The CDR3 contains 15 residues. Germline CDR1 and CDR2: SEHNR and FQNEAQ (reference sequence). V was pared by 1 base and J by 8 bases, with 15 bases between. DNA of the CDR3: TGTGCCAGCAGCTTAGGTGTCCGCAGGGGTGAGCCCCAGCATTTT. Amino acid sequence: CASSLGVRRGEPQHF. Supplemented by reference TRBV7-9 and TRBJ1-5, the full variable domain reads DTGVSQNPRHKITKRGQNVTFRCDPISEHNRLYWYRQTLGQGPEFLTYFQNEAQLEKSRLLSDRFSAERPKGSFSTLEIQRTEQGDSAMYLCASSLGVRRGEPQHFGDGTRLSIL.

CDR3 region: CASSLLAGSGNEQFF. The CDR3 DNA is TGCGCCAGCAGCTTGTTGGCAGGGTCGGGCAATGAGCAGTTCTTC. The rearrangement joins TRBV5-1 to TRBJ2-1, with D possibly matching TRBD1 (5 bases). This CDR3 has 15 residues. V lost 1 base and J 6 bases, leaving 14 bases between the germline ends. The germline gives CDR1 SGHRS, CDR2 YFSETQ.

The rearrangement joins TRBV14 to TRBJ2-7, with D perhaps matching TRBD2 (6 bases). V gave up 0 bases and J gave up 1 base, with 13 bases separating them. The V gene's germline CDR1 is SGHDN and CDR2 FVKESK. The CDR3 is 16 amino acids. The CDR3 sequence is CASSQDPGGMSYEQYF. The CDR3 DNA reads TGTGCCAGCAGCCAAGATCCTGGGGGGATGTCCTACGAGCAGTACTTC. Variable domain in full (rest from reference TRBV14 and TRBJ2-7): EAGVTQFPSHSVIEKGQTVTLRCDPISGHDNLYWYRRVMGKEIKFLLHFVKESKQDESGMPNNRFLAERTGGTYSTLKVQPAELEDSGVYFCASSQDPGGMSYEQYFGPGTRLTVT.

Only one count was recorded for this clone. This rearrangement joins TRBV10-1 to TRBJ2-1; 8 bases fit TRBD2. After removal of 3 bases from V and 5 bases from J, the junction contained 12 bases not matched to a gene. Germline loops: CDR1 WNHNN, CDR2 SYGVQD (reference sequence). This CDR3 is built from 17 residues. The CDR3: CASSEHRTGTRDNEQFF. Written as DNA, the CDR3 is TGCGCCAGCAGTGAACATAGAACCGGGACTAGGGACAATGAGCAGTTCTTC.

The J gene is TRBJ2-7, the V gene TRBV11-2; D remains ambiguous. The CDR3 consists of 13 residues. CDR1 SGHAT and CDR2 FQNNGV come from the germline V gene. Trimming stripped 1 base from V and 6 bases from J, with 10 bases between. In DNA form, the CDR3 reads TGTGCCAGCAGCTTAGGAGGCCCCCCCGAGCAGTACTTC. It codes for CASSLGGPPEQYF.